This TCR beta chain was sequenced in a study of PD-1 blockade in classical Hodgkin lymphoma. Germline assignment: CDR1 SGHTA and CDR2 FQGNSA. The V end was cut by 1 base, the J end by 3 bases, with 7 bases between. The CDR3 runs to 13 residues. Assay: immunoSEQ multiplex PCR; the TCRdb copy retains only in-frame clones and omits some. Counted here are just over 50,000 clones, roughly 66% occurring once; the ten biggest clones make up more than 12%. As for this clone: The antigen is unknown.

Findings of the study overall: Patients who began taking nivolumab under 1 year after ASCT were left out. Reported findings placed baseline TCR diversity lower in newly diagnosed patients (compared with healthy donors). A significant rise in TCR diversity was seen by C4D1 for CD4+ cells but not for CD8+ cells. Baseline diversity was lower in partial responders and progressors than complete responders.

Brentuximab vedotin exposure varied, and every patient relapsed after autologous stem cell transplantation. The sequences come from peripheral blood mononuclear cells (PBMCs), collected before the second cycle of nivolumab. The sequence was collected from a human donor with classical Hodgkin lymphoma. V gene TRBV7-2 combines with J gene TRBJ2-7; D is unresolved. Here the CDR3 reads CASSLGPIYEQYF. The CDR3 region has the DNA TGTGCCAGCAGCTTAGGTCCGATCTACGAGCAGTACTTC.